These 28 T cell receptor beta chains share one sample of origin, sequenced in a study of metastatic and nonmetastatic thyroid tumors. TCRdb re-processed the PCR reads through MiXCR. The data show around 30,000 clones, 15% to 20% seen once. The entire patient cohort was treatment-naive prior to thyroid surgery. The specimen was blood. The receptors come from a female donor with papillary thyroid cancer or a benign thyroid nodule (not recorded which). Some clones in this sample may be carry-over from other donors' samples.

With regard to this clone: With a much larger clone just one base away, this may be a read error. V and J are TRBV25-1 and TRBJ2-5; 13 nucleotides match TRBD2. Looked up from germline, CDR1 is MGHDK and CDR2 is SYGVNS. The CDR3 extends over 17 amino acids. The CDR3 spells CASSEYLGLAGTETRYF. The CDR3 DNA is TGTGCCAGCAGTGAATATTTGGGACTAGCGGGGACCGAGACCCGGTACTTC.

About this clone: A read error is possible here, since a much larger clone lies one base away. The chain links TRBV18 to TRBJ1-3; D gene ambiguous. This CDR3 contains 15 residues. V was pared by 6 bases and J by 1 base, with 13 bases between. In germline, CDR1 is KGHSH, CDR2 LQKENI. CDR3 nucleotide sequence: TGTGCCAGCTCTCCTACGACCCCTTCTGGAAACACCATATATTTT. Protein product: CASSPTTPSGNTIYF.

This clone was seen repeatedly, ten times or more. The chain employs TRBV19 and TRBJ1-5; weak D call: TRBD1 (6 bases). Trimming shortened V by 5 bases and J by 6 bases, and 14 bases separated the two germline ends. This CDR3 has 14 residues. CDR1 and CDR2 (germline): LNHDA, SQIVND (reference sequence). The CDR3 region is CASSLMGAGQPQHF. Here the CDR3 DNA reads TGTGCCAGTAGTTTGATGGGGGCTGGTCAGCCCCAGCATTTT. Variable domain in full (rest from reference TRBV19 and TRBJ1-5): DGGITQSPKYLFRKEGQNVTLSCEQNLNHDAMYWYRQDPGQGLRLIYYSQIVNDFQKGDIAEGYSVSREKKESFPLTVTSAQKNPTAFYLCASSLMGAGQPQHFGDGTRLSIL.

This clone was counted a few times. This may stem from a read error, because a much larger clone lies one nucleotide away. Other DNA sequences of this sample code for an identical CDR3. This chain joins TRBV11-2 and TRBJ2-4; TRBD2 matches at 9 bases. The CDR3 has 19 amino acids. Losses at the gene ends were 1 base for V and 8 bases for J; bases not matched to a gene: 18. CDR1 and CDR2 (germline): SGHAT, FQNNGV. Here the CDR3 reads CASSLVVGGRGLAGDIQYF. DNA of the CDR3: TGTGCCAGCAGCTTAGTCGTTGGGGGCAGGGGACTAGCAGGGGACATTCAGTACTTC. Based on the CDR3 plus reference TRBV11-2 and TRBJ2-4, the full variable domain is EAGVAQSPRYKIIEKRQSVAFWCNPISGHATLYWYQQILGQGPKLLIQFQNNGVVDDSQLPKDRFSAERLKGVDSTLKIQPAKLEDSAVYLCASSLVVGGRGLAGDIQYFGAGTRLSVL.

This clone was seen many times. Here the CDR3 DNA reads TGTGCCAGTATAACCGACGGCTCCGGTACGCAGTATTTT. Protein product: CASITDGSGTQYF. The rearrangement joins TRBV2 to TRBJ2-3; D is uncertain. The CDR3 has 13 amino acids. V was pared by 9 bases and J by 8 bases, with 18 bases between. The germline V gene has CDR1 SNHLY and CDR2 FYNNEI.

V and J are TRBV6-6 and TRBJ1-2; D may be TRBD1 (5 bases). Deletions cut 0 bases from V and 8 bases from J, with 13 bases between. The length of the CDR3 is 14 residues. Germline lookup yields CDR1 MNHNY and CDR2 SVGAGI (reference sequence). The CDR3 DNA reads as TGTGCCAGCAGTTACTCGGGGGTCGGGTGGGGCTACACCTTC. Protein sequence: CASSYSGVGWGYTF.

This clone was detected ten times or more. This sequence joins TRBV4-2 and TRBJ2-7; a possible D gene is TRBD2 (7 bases). The V end was cut by 0 bases, the J end by 0 bases, with 15 bases between. This CDR3 comprises 17 residues. The germline V gene encodes CDR1 LGHNA and CDR2 YNFKEQ. CDR3 amino acids: CASSQDPEGGVSYEQYF. Here the CDR3 DNA reads TGTGCCAGCAGCCAAGACCCCGAGGGGGGGGTCTCCTACGAGCAGTACTTC.

Worth noting for this clone: Germline and junction disagree at one end, which may indicate a read error. J is TRBJ1-1 and V is TRBV28; D not certain. Per the germline V gene, CDR1 is MDHEN and CDR2 is SYDVKM. The CDR3 sequence is 13 residues long. The CDR3 sequence: CASSPFGNTEDFF. The CDR3 DNA sequence: TGTGCAAGCAGTCCCTTCGGGAACACTGAAGATTTCTTT.

This clone was detected many times. This chain uses TRBV3-1 with TRBJ2-7; D gene unclear. Germline V lookup: CDR1 LGHDT, CDR2 YNNKEL (reference sequence). This CDR3 is built from 15 residues. V was cut by 0 bases and J by 0 bases, with 9 bases left in between. DNA of the CDR3: TGTGCCAGCAGCCAAGATCTAAGGAGCTCCTACGAGCAGTACTTC. Translation gives CASSQDLRSSYEQYF.

This clone was counted ten times or more. This chain links TRBV30 with TRBJ2-5, with TRBD1 matching over 8 bases. CDR3 length: 17 amino acids. The trim removed 2 bases at V and 1 base at J, leaving 12 bases unmatched. The germline V gene encodes CDR1 GTSNPN and CDR2 SVGIG (reference sequence). The CDR3 here is CAWSSPQSTGGQETQYF. In DNA, the CDR3 is TGTGCCTGGAGTTCGCCCCAGTCCACAGGGGGCCAAGAGACCCAGTACTTC.

The rearrangement links TRBV7-9 to TRBJ2-7; 8 bases map to TRBD1. The germline CDR1 and CDR2 sequences are SEHNR and FQNEAQ (reference sequence). The J segment lost 5 bases and the V segment lost 1 base, leaving 4 bases of the junction unmatched. This CDR3 contains 14 residues. The CDR3 DNA reads as TGTGCCAGCAGCTTAGAGCAGGGGGCTGACGAGCAGTACTTC. It yields the protein CASSLEQGADEQYF. Together with reference TRBV7-9 and TRBJ2-7, the CDR3 gives the full variable domain: DTGVSQNPRHKITKRGQNVTFRCDPISEHNRLYWYRQTLGQGPEFLTYFQNEAQLEKSRLLSDRFSAERPKGSFSTLEIQRTEQGDSAMYLCASSLEQGADEQYFGPGTRLTVT.

This clone has a count of ten or more. The chain is built from TRBV5-1 and TRBJ1-6, with 8 bases that match TRBD1. J gave up 4 bases and V 2 bases, and 5 bases lay outside the gene matches. CDR1 and CDR2 from the germline V gene are SGHRS and YFSETQ. The CDR3 is 16 amino acids. The CDR3 spells CASSLDRTGYNSPLHF. The CDR3 DNA is TGCGCCAGCAGCTTAGATCGGACAGGGTATAATTCACCCCTCCACTTT.

At least ten counts were recorded for this clone. The chain is built from TRBV11-3 and TRBJ1-4, with D maybe TRBD1 (5 bases). V was cut by 1 base and J by 7 bases, with 13 bases left in between. The length of the CDR3 is 15 residues. Germline CDR1 reads SGHNT; CDR2 reads YENEEA. In DNA form, the CDR3 reads TGTGCCAGCAGCTTAGGTGGGGCTTCGGCTGAAAAACTGTTTTTT. It translates to CASSLGGASAEKLFF. Based on the CDR3 plus reference TRBV11-3 and TRBJ1-4, the full variable domain is EAGVVQSPRYKIIEKKQPVAFWCNPISGHNTLYWYLQNLGQGPELLIRYENEEAVDDSQLPKDRFSAERLKGVDSTLKIQPAELGDSAVYLCASSLGGASAEKLFFGSGTQLSVL.

There are many counts of this clone. This chain connects TRBV6-4 to TRBJ2-7; the match to TRBD1 covers 8 bases. V was clipped by 4 bases and J by 3 bases; unmatched bases: 5. Germline V gene data show CDR1 as MRHNA and CDR2 as SNTAGT. The CDR3 has 14 amino acids. The DNA of the CDR3 is TGTGCCAGCAGTGTTCGGACAGGGATCTACGAGCAGTACTTC. It encodes CASSVRTGIYEQYF.

This clone was seen many times. The chain joins TRBV28 to TRBJ2-3; possible D gene TRBD2, 6 bases. Deletions cut 6 bases from V and 5 bases from J, with 21 bases between. The CDR3 loop spans 16 amino acids. Per the germline V gene, CDR1 is MDHEN and CDR2 is SYDVKM. The chain's CDR3 is CASRSWRVGSKDTQYF. The CDR3, as DNA: TGTGCCAGCAGGAGTTGGAGGGTCGGGTCTAAAGATACGCAGTATTTT.

This clone was observed once. CDR3 in amino acids: CASSSGGLGSYNEQFF. The CDR3 coding sequence is TGTGCCAGCAGCTCGGGGGGTTTGGGCTCCTACAATGAGCAGTTCTTC. The chain combines TRBV11-2 with TRBJ2-1; 7 nucleotides align to TRBD2. V trimming: 4 bases; J trimming: 0 bases; junction bases outside the gene matches: 6. CDR3 length: 16 amino acids. Germline CDR1 is SGHAT and CDR2 is FQNNGV. Filled out from reference TRBV11-2 and TRBJ2-1, the complete variable domain reads EAGVAQSPRYKIIEKRQSVAFWCNPISGHATLYWYQQILGQGPKLLIQFQNNGVVDDSQLPKDRFSAERLKGVDSTLKIQPAKLEDSAVYLCASSSGGLGSYNEQFFGPGTRLTVL.

The rearrangement links TRBV19 to TRBJ1-3, with no clear D. CDR1 is LNHDA, CDR2 SQIVND, per germline (reference sequence). V lost 5 bases and J lost 0, with 11 bases in between. This CDR3 contains 15 residues. The CDR3 loop reads CASSAGRSSGNTIYF. The CDR3 region has the DNA TGTGCCAGTAGTGCAGGACGGTCCTCTGGAAACACCATATATTTT.

This clone was counted at least ten times. Other nucleotide sequences in the sample specify the same CDR3. The CDR3 nucleotides are TGTGCCAGCAGCTTCGGGGGTACCTACAATGAGCAGTTCTTC. Its protein is CASSFGGTYNEQFF. The genes are TRBV11-2 and TRBJ2-1; possibly TRBD2 for D (6 bases). CDR1 and CDR2 from the germline V gene are SGHAT and FQNNGV. This CDR3 has 14 amino acids. Trimming removed 3 bases at V and 2 bases at J, with 8 bases between.

Ten or more counts support this clone. At one boundary the junction diverges from the germline segment, which might be a read error. V gene TRBV24-1 combines with J gene TRBJ1-2, with 10 bases that match TRBD1. The CDR3 totals 11 residues. Germline values: CDR1 KGHDR, CDR2 SFDVKD. CDR3 bases: TGTGCCACCAAGGGACAGGGGACTCCTCCCTTC. This gives the protein CATKGQGTPPF.

In its sample, this clone is medium-sized (0.01 to 0.1%). V is TRBV10-3 and J is TRBJ1-1; D uncertain. This CDR3 is built from 16 residues. V shed 0 bases and J shed 3 bases, with 14 bases lying between them. Germline assignment: CDR1 ENHRY and CDR2 SYGVKD. Here the CDR3 DNA reads TGTGCCATCAGTGAGTCAAGGATAGAAGGGTACACTGAAGCTTTCTTT. It codes for CAISESRIEGYTEAFF.

This clone was counted ten times or more. The V and J genes are TRBV4-1 and TRBJ1-2; D uncertain. With 4 bases removed from V and 8 bases from J, the gap between germline ends came to 14 bases. CDR1 is MGHRA and CDR2 is YSYEKL in the germline V gene. The CDR3 has 13 residues. CDR3 bases: TGCGCCAGCAGCCCACAGATCTACGAGGGCTACACCTTC. Translation gives CASSPQIYEGYTF.

This clone was counted between two and nine times. The V call is TRBV10-1, the J call TRBJ2-7; 7 bases are a match to TRBD1. The germline gives CDR1 WNHNN, CDR2 SYGVQD (reference sequence). J was trimmed by 7 bases and V by 6 bases; bases with no gene match: 12. The CDR3 sequence is 14 residues long. CDR3 nucleotides: TGCGCCAGCAGCCCCCGGCAGGGGGTAGGTGAGCAGTACTTC. Residues: CASSPRQGVGEQYF.

V and J are TRBV11-2 and TRBJ1-5; no clear D gene. The length of the CDR3 is 13 residues. Germline V lookup: CDR1 SGHAT, CDR2 FQNNGV. V lost 3 bases to trimming and J lost 7 bases, with 10 bases between them. Written as DNA, the CDR3 is TGTGCCAGCAGCTTGGGATCAGGCCAGCCCCAGCATTTT. This sequence encodes CASSLGSGQPQHF.

In the case of this clone: A much bigger clone sits one base away, suggesting this may be a read error. This chain's CDR3 is CSASHVLSETQYF. CDR3 coding DNA: TGCAGTGCTAGTCATGTGCTTAGCGAGACCCAGTACTTC. This chain connects TRBV20-1 to TRBJ2-5; no clear D gene. V was shortened by 3 bases and J by 5 bases, with 13 bases between the two germline ends. The CDR3 extends over 13 amino acids. Germline V gene sequence: CDR1 DFQATT, CDR2 SNEGSKA (reference sequence).

This clone was seen at least ten times. V and J are TRBV9 and TRBJ2-5; TRBD2 matches at 10 bases. There are 15 residues in the CDR3. V lost 3 bases, J lost 2 bases, and 4 bases stayed unmatched. Germline-derived CDR1 and CDR2 are SGDLS and YYNGEE. CDR3 nucleotides: TGTGCCAGCAGCGAGGGACTAGCGCGTCAAGAGACCCAGTACTTC. It translates to CASSEGLARQETQYF.

There are many counts of this clone. This chain links TRBV29-1 with TRBJ2-1; D not certain. CDR3 length equals 11 residues. V lost 1 base to trimming and J lost 12 bases, with 10 bases between them. The germline CDR1 and CDR2 sequences are SQVTM and ANQGSEA. In DNA, the CDR3 is TGCAGCGTTGAAGCTGGTACGGGGCAGTTCTTC. It specifies CSVEAGTGQFF.

There are many counts of this clone. The rearrangement links TRBV29-1 to TRBJ2-5; a possible D gene is TRBD1 (5 bases). Germline values: CDR1 SQVTM, CDR2 ANQGSEA. This CDR3 has 12 residues. V was trimmed by 5 bases and J by 5 bases, leaving 12 bases between them. In DNA form, the CDR3 reads TGCAGCGTTTGGGGCCAAGGGGAGACCCAGTACTTC. It codes for CSVWGQGETQYF. Variable domain in full (rest from reference TRBV29-1 and TRBJ2-5): SAVISQKPSRDICQRGTSLTIQCQVDSQVTMMFWYRQQPGQSLTLIATANQGSEATYESGFVIDKFPISRPNLTFSTLTVSNMSPEDSSIYLCSVWGQGETQYFGPGTRLLVL.

This clone was recorded many times. Other DNA sequences of this sample code for an identical CDR3. The CDR3 reads CATGSLNEKLFF. In DNA, the CDR3 is TGTGCCACGGGCAGCTTAAATGAAAAACTGTTTTTT. The rearrangement links TRBV19 to TRBJ1-4; D call uncertain. The CDR3 length is 12 residues. Per germline, CDR1 LNHDA and CDR2 SQIVND (reference sequence). V lost 10 bases to trimming and J lost 5 bases, with 11 bases between them.